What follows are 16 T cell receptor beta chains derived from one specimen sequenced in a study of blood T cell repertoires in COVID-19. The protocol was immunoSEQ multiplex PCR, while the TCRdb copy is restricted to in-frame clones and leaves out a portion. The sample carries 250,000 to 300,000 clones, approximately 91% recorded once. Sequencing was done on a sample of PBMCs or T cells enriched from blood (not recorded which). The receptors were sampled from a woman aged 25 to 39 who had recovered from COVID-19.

The chain's CDR3 is CASRIGAGTYEQYF. The CDR3 bases are TGTGCCAGCAGAATAGGGGCGGGAACCTACGAGCAGTACTTC. The V gene is TRBV6-5, the J gene TRBJ2-7; possibly TRBD2 for D (6 bases). Trimming shortened V by 6 bases and J by 2 bases, and 14 bases separated the two germline ends. CDR1 and CDR2 from the germline V gene are MNHEY and SVGAGI. The CDR3 spans 14 residues.

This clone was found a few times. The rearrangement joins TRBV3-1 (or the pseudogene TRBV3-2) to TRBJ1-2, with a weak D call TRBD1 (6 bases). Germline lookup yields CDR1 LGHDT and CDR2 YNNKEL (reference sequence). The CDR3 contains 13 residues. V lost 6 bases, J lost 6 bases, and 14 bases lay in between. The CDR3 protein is CASRLLQGHGYTF. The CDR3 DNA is TGTGCCAGCAGGTTATTACAGGGCCATGGCTACACCTTC.

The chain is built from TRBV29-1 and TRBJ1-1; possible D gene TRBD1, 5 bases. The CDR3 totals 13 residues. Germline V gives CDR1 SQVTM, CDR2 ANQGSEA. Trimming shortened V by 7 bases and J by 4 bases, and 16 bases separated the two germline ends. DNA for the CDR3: TGCAGCGCCACGCTGAAAAGGGGCACTGAAGCTTTCTTT. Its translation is CSATLKRGTEAFF.

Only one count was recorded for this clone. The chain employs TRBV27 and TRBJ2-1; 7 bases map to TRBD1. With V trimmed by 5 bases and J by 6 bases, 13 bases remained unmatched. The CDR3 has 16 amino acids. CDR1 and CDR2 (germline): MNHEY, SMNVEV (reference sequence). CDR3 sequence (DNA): TGTGCCAGCAGTCCAGACCTGACAGGGCTAGGCAATGAGCAGTTCTTC. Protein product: CASSPDLTGLGNEQFF.

The chain's CDR3 is CASLDRWYRKGEKLFF. For the CDR3, the DNA is TGTGCCAGCCTAGACAGGTGGTATAGAAAGGGTGAAAAACTGTTTTTT. This chain links TRBV28 with TRBJ1-4; D perhaps matches TRBD1 (6 bases). Germline V gives CDR1 MDHEN, CDR2 SYDVKM. V was trimmed by 8 bases and J by 7 bases, leaving 23 bases between them. The CDR3 runs 16 residues.

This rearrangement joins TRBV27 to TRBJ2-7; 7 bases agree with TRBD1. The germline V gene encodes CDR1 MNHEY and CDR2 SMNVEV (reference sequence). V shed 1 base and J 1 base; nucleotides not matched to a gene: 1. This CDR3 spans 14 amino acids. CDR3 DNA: TGTGCCAGCAGTTTATACAGGGGTTCCTACGAGCAGTACTTC. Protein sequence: CASSLYRGSYEQYF.

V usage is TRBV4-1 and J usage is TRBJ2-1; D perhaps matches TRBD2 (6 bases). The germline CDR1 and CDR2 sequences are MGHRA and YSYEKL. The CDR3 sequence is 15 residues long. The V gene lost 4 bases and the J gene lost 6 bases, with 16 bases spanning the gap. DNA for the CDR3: TGCGCCAGCAGCCCCACTACCGGGGGAGGCAATGAGCAGTTCTTC. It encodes CASSPTTGGGNEQFF.

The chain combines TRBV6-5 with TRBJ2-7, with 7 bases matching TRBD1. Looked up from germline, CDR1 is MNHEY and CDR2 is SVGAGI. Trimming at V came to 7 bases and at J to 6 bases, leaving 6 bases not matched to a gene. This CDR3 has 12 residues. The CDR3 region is CASTLTGVEQYF. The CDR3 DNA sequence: TGTGCCAGCACCTTAACAGGGGTCGAGCAGTACTTC.

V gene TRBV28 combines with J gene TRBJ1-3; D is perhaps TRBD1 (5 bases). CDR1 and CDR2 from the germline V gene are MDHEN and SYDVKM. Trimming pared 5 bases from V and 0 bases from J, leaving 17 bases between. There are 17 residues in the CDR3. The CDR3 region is CASSPRGGSVSGNTIYF. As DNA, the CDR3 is TGTGCCAGCAGTCCCCGGGGGGGTTCCGTCTCTGGAAACACCATATATTTT.

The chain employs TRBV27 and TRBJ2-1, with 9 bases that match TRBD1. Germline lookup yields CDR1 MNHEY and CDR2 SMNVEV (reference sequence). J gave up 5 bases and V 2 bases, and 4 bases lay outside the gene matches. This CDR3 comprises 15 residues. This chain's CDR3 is CASSLIGTGNNEQFF. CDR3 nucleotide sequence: TGTGCCAGCAGTTTAATAGGGACAGGGAACAATGAGCAGTTCTTC.

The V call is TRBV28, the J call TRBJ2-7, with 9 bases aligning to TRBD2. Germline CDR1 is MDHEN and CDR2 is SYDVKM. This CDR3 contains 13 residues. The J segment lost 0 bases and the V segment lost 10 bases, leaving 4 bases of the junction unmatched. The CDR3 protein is CANLRGGSYEQYF. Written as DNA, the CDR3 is TGTGCCAACCTGCGGGGGGGCTCCTACGAGCAGTACTTC. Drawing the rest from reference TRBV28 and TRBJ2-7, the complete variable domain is DVKVTQSSRYLVKRTGEKVFLECVQDMDHENMFWYRQDPGLGLRLIYFSYDVKMKEKGDIPEGYSVSREKKERFSLILESASTNQTSMYLCANLRGGSYEQYFGPGTRLTVT.

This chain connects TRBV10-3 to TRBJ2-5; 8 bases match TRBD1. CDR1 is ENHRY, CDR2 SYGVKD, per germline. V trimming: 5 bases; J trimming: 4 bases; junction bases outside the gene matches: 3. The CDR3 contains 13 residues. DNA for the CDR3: TGTGCCATCAGTTTCGGACAGGGAGAGACCCAGTACTTC. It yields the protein CAISFGQGETQYF.

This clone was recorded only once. CDR3 sequence: CASSGAPGQGNQPQHF. The CDR3 bases are TGTGCCAGTAGTGGGGCACCGGGACAGGGGAATCAGCCCCAGCATTTT. The rearrangement uses TRBV19 and TRBJ1-5, with 10 bases aligning to TRBD1. The CDR3 covers 16 residues. The ends lost 5 bases at V and 4 bases at J; junction bases unmatched: 8. Germline V gene sequence: CDR1 LNHDA, CDR2 SQIVND (reference sequence).

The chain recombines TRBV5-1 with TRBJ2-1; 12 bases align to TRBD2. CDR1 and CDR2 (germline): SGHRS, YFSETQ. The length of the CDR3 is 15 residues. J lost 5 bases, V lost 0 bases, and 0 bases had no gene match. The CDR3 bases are TGCGCCAGCAGCTTGGGGACTAGCGGGAACAATGAGCAGTTCTTC. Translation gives CASSLGTSGNNEQFF.

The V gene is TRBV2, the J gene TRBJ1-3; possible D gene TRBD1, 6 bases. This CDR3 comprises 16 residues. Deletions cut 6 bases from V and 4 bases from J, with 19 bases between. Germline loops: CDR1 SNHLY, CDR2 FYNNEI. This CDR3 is CASSKLGGAFGNTIYF. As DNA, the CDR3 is TGTGCCAGCAGCAAACTCGGGGGGGCCTTCGGAAACACCATATATTTT.

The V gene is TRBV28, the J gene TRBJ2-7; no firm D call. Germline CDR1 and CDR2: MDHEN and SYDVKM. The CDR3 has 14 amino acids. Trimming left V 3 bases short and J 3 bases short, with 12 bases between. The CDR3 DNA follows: TGTGCCAGCAGTTTTCCAGGCTCCGACTACGAGCAGTACTTC. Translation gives CASSFPGSDYEQYF.